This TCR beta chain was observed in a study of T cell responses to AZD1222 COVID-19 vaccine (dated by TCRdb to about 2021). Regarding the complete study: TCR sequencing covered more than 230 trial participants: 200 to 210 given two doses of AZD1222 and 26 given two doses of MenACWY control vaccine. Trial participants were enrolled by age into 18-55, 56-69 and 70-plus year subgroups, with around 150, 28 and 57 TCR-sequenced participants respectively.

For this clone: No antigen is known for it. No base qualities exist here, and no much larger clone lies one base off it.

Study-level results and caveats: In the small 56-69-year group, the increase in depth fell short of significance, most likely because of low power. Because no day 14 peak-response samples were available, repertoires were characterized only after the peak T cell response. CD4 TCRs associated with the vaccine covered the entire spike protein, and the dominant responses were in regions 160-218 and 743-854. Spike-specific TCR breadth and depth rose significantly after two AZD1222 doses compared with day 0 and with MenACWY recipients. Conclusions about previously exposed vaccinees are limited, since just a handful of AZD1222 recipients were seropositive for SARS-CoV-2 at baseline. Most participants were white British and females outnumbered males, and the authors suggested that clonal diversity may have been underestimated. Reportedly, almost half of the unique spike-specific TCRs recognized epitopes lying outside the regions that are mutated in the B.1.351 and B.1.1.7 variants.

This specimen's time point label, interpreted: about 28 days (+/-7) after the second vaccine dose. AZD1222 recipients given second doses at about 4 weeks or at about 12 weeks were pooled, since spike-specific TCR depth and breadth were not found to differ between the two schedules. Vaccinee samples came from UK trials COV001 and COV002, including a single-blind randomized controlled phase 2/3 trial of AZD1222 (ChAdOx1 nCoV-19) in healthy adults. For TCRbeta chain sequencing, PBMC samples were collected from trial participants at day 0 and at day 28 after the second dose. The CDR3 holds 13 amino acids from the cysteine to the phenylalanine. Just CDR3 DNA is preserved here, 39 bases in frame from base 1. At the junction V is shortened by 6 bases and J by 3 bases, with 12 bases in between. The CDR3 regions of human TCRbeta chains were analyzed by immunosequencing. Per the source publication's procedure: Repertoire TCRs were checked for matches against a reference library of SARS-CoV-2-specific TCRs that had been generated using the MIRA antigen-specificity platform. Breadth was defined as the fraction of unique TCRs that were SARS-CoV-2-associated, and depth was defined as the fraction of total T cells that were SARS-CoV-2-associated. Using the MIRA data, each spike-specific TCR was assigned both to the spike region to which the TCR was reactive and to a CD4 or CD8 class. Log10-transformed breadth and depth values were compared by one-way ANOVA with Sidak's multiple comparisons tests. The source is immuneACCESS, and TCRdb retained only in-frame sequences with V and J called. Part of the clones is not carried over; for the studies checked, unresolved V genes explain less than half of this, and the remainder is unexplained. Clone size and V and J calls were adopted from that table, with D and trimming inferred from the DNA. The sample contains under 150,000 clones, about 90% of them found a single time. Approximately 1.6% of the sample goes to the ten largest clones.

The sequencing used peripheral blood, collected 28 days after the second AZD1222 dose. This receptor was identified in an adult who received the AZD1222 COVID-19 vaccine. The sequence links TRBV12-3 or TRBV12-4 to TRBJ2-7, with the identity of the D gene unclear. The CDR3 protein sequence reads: CASSPGPYYEQYF. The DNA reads TGTGCCAGCAGCCCTGGACCCTACTACGAGCAGTACTTC.